The source of this T cell receptor (beta chain) is a study of shared clonotypes between healthy human individuals. Study as a whole: Aged 18 to 49, the donors were two women and three men.

Assay: immunoSEQ multiplex PCR; the TCRdb copy retains only in-frame clones and omits some. The sample yields around 2,000,000 clones, roughly 94% seen once. The CDR3 contains 16 residues. V was pared by 0 bases and J by 9 bases, with 5 bases of the junction left unmatched. Germline CDR1 and CDR2: SGHVS and FQNEAQ. Naive CD8 isolation took CD45RO-negative cells positively selected for CCR7 and excluded terminally differentiated effector memory CD45RA+ cells. Among the donors, all were Caucasian adults who lived in Nashville, Tennessee. The source is a young man in good health. The genes are TRBV7-8 and TRBJ1-6; 10 bases align to TRBD1. Sequencing input: naive CD8+ T cells sorted from blood. The DNA for the CDR3 is TGTGCCAGCAGCTTAGCCGGACAGGGGGGCAGTTCACCCCTCCACTTT. This translates into CASSLAGQGGSSPLHF. The full variable domain, in which reference TRBV7-8 and TRBJ1-6 provide the parts outside the CDR3, is GAGVSQSPRYKVAKRGQDVALRCDPISGHVSLFWYQQALGQGPEFLTYFQNEAQLDKSGLPSDRFFAERPEGSVSTLKIQRTQQEDSAVYLCASSLAGQGGSSPLHFGNGTRLTVT.